This entry lists 20 T cell receptor beta chains sequenced from one sample in a study of T cell responses to AZD1222 COVID-19 vaccine. Using immunoSEQ multiplex PCR, the repertoire was profiled, and TCRdb retains in-frame clones only, with some absent. The data contain 100,000 to 150,000 clones, around 84% of them seen just once; the ten biggest clones take up approximately 20%. The source material was peripheral blood, sampled on day 0 of AZD1222 vaccination. These receptors all come from an adult in good health.

V gene TRBV6-5 combines with J gene TRBJ1-2; D remains unclear. This CDR3 is built from 13 residues. Germline values: CDR1 MNHEY, CDR2 SVGAGI. The ends were cut back, 10 bases at V and 0 bases at J, with 12 bases in the middle. The CDR3 reads CATRVEANYGYTF. The CDR3 DNA is TGTGCCACCCGAGTTGAAGCTAACTATGGCTACACCTTC.

The V call is TRBV28, the J call TRBJ1-1; D possibly corresponds to TRBD1 (5 bases). Germline assignment: CDR1 MDHEN and CDR2 SYDVKM. This CDR3 region has 14 residues. Trimming took off 1 base at V and 7 bases at J, with 13 bases between the two ends. The CDR3 reads CASSLLQGRGEAFF. CDR3 bases: TGTGCCAGCAGTTTATTGCAGGGCCGGGGTGAAGCTTTCTTT.

The V gene is TRBV7-3, the J gene TRBJ2-1; maybe TRBD1 (5 bases). Trimming stripped 2 bases from V and 6 bases from J, with 11 bases between. Germline V gene data show CDR1 as SGHTA and CDR2 as FQGTGA. The CDR3 has 14 residues. CDR3 sequence (DNA): TGTGCCAGCAGCTTAGCCTCAAGGGGCAATGAGCAGTTCTTC. It is translated as CASSLASRGNEQFF. Based on the CDR3 plus reference TRBV7-3 and TRBJ2-1, the full variable domain is GAGVSQTPSNKVTEKGKYVELRCDPISGHTALYWYRQSLGQGPEFLIYFQGTGAADDSGLPNDRFFAVRPEGSVSTLKIQRTERGDSAVYLCASSLASRGNEQFFGPGTRLTVL.

The rearrangement joins TRBV30 to TRBJ1-1; D unresolved. Trimming took 0 bases from V and 3 from J, leaving 8 bases between them. The CDR3 contains 13 residues. Germline V lookup: CDR1 GTSNPN, CDR2 SVGIG (reference sequence). The CDR3, as DNA: TGTGCCTGGAGTGTCGAAGGGTACACTGAAGCTTTCTTT. Translation gives CAWSVEGYTEAFF. Full variable domain (rest looked up from reference TRBV30 and TRBJ1-1): SQTIHQWPATLVQPVGSPLSLECTVEGTSNPNLYWYRQAAGRGLQLLFYSVGIGQISSEVPQNLSASRPQDRQFILSSKKLLLSDSGFYLCAWSVEGYTEAFFGQGTRLTVV.

The J gene is TRBJ2-1, the V gene TRBV11-2, with D tentatively TRBD1 (6 bases). V lost 0 bases and J 5 bases, leaving 11 bases between the germline ends. The CDR3 has 15 amino acids. Per germline, CDR1 SGHAT and CDR2 FQNNGV. CDR3 DNA sequence: TGTGCCAGCAGCTTAGATCAGGGGTCTCACAATGAGCAGTTCTTC. Translating gives CASSLDQGSHNEQFF.

This chain uses TRBV5-6 with TRBJ1-2; 7 bases match TRBD1. The CDR3 spans 16 residues. J was trimmed by 4 bases and V by 3 bases; bases with no gene match: 12. Germline assignment: CDR1 SGHDT and CDR2 YYEEEE. The CDR3 is CASSSTRDSTSYGYTF. CDR3 sequence (DNA): TGTGCCAGCAGCTCGACCAGGGACAGTACTTCCTATGGCTACACCTTC.

This clone appeared once. The V and J genes are TRBV5-6 and TRBJ2-3, with D uncertain. The CDR3 is made up of 14 amino acids. V was shortened by 6 bases and J by 7 bases, with 18 bases between the two germline ends. Per the germline V gene, CDR1 is SGHDT and CDR2 is YYEEEE. The CDR3 DNA sequence: TGTGCCAGCACAACCAGAACGGAGCGTAATACGCAGTATTTT. Translation: CASTTRTERNTQYF.

The V gene is TRBV7-2, the J gene TRBJ2-7; D is ambiguous. V was pared by 2 bases and J by 6 bases, with 5 bases between. CDR1 is SGHTA, CDR2 FQGNSA, per germline. This CDR3 comprises 11 residues. The CDR3, as DNA: TGTGCCAGCAGCTTAATAAGCGAGCAGTACTTC. It codes for CASSLISEQYF.

The chain links TRBV6-1 to TRBJ2-7; 8 bases agree with TRBD1. This CDR3 comprises 16 residues. Trimming took 4 bases from V and 4 from J; bases not matched to a gene: 12. Germline V CDR1 and CDR2: MNHNS, SASEGT. The DNA of the CDR3 is TGTGCCAGCAGTGGGGGACAGGTGGGGGATGGGTACGAGCAGTACTTC. Protein product: CASSGGQVGDGYEQYF.

The V gene is TRBV9, the J gene TRBJ2-1; D call uncertain. Germline CDR1 and CDR2: SGDLS and YYNGEE. The CDR3 has 13 residues. V was pared by 4 bases and J by 2 bases, with 7 bases between. Here the CDR3 reads CASSPRPYNEQFF. In nucleotides, the CDR3 is TGTGCCAGCAGCCCCCGACCCTACAATGAGCAGTTCTTC.

The CDR3 protein is CASSWTSSPYNEQFF. CDR3 DNA: TGTGCCAGCAGCTGGACTAGCTCGCCGTACAATGAGCAGTTCTTC. The J gene is TRBJ2-1, the V gene TRBV7-3, with 8 positions matching TRBD2. The germline V gene encodes CDR1 SGHTA and CDR2 FQGTGA. CDR3 length: 15 residues. The trim removed 4 bases at V and 4 bases at J, leaving 6 bases unmatched.

This sequence joins TRBV6-5 and TRBJ1-1; 7 nucleotides match TRBD1. The CDR3 is made up of 15 amino acids. V lost 4 bases and J lost 3; bases outside the gene matches: 8. The germline V gene has CDR1 MNHEY and CDR2 SVGAGI. This chain's CDR3 is CASSSSGTADTEAFF. In DNA, the CDR3 is TGTGCCAGCAGTTCCTCCGGGACAGCCGACACTGAAGCTTTCTTT.

The chain joins TRBV28 to TRBJ1-2; no definite D call. The CDR3 covers 12 residues. The germline CDR1 and CDR2 sequences are MDHEN and SYDVKM. The V end lost 5 bases, the J end lost 4 bases, and 8 bases lay between the germline ends. The CDR3 nucleotides read TGTGCCAGCAGTGTGGGCAGCTATGGCTACACCTTC. Translating gives CASSVGSYGYTF.

This clone appeared many times. This chain joins TRBV7-2 and TRBJ1-4, with D tentatively TRBD1 (6 bases). This CDR3 is 15 amino acids long. Germline V gives CDR1 SGHTA, CDR2 FQGNSA. The V end lost 5 bases, the J end lost 10 bases, and 20 bases lay between the germline ends. CDR3 sequence reads: CASSNRQAGVGKLFF. Written as DNA, the CDR3 is TGTGCCAGCAGCAATCGACAGGCCGGGGTGGGAAAACTGTTTTTT.

J is TRBJ2-7 and V is TRBV3-1 (or the pseudogene TRBV3-2); 10 bases are shared with TRBD1. The J segment lost 6 bases and the V segment lost 8 bases, leaving 13 bases of the junction unmatched. This CDR3 is 15 amino acids long. Germline CDR1 LGHDT, CDR2 YNNKEL (reference sequence). CDR3 coding DNA: TGTGCCAGCGGCCCATCCGGGACAGGGGCTTCCGAGCAGTACTTC. Translation gives CASGPSGTGASEQYF.

The V call is TRBV6-4, the J call TRBJ2-2; 7 nucleotides match TRBD1. In germline, CDR1 is MRHNA, CDR2 SNTAGT. There are 15 residues in the CDR3. Trimming cost V 8 bases and J 4 bases; bases outside gene matches: 10. CDR3 in DNA: TGTGCCAGCTCCCCCCAGGGGGATGGCACCGGGGAGCTGTTTTTT. The encoded protein is CASSPQGDGTGELFF.

The rearrangement links TRBV3-1 (or the pseudogene TRBV3-2) to TRBJ1-1; TRBD1 might be the D (5 bases). This CDR3 contains 16 residues. CDR1 is LGHDT and CDR2 is YNNKEL in the germline V gene (reference sequence). The ends were cut back, 7 bases at V and 2 bases at J, with 20 bases in the middle. This CDR3 is CASNHESAGCNTEAFF. In DNA, the CDR3 is TGTGCCAGCAACCATGAAAGTGCAGGGTGCAACACTGAAGCTTTCTTT.

Regarding this clone: A junction end diverges from the germline sequence, so it may reflect a read error. V usage is TRBV7-7 and J usage is TRBJ2-7; a weak D match, TRBD1 (6 bases). CDR3 length: 14 residues. Germline lookup yields CDR1 SSHAT and CDR2 FNYEAQ (reference sequence). The CDR3 region is CASSLDRSSYEQYF. The CDR3 nucleotides read TGTGCTAGCAGCTTAGACAGGAGCTCCTACGAGCAGTACTTC. Together with reference TRBV7-7 and TRBJ2-7, the CDR3 gives the full variable domain: GAGVSQSPRYKVTKRGQDVTLRCDPISSHATLYWYQQALGQGPEFLTYFNYEAQPDKSGLPSDRFSAERPEGSISTLTIQRTEQRDSAMYRCASSLDRSSYEQYFGPGTRLTVT.

V is TRBV19 and J is TRBJ2-7; D is perhaps TRBD2 (6 bases). The germline V gene encodes CDR1 LNHDA and CDR2 SQIVND (reference sequence). The V end lost 4 bases, the J end lost 7 bases, and 14 bases lay between the germline ends. CDR3 size: 13 residues. CDR3: CASSRDWGREQYF. The CDR3 DNA is TGTGCCAGTAGTAGGGACTGGGGCAGGGAGCAGTACTTC.

This sequence joins TRBV6-5 and TRBJ1-1, with a tentative D call TRBD1 (5 bases). With 7 bases removed from V and 1 base from J, the gap between germline ends came to 13 bases. This CDR3 comprises 14 residues. The V gene's germline CDR1 is MNHEY and CDR2 SVGAGI. The CDR3 sequence is CASKSGGKNTEAFF. The CDR3 DNA sequence: TGTGCCAGCAAATCGGGGGGGAAGAACACTGAAGCTTTCTTT.